The 6 T cell receptor beta chains below were found in one sample sequenced in a study of T cells in narcolepsy. Data came from immunoSEQ multiplex PCR; TCRdb stores just in-frame clones and leaves some out. The profile shows 25,000 to 35,000 clones, about 87% of them singletons. Sequences were obtained from memory (CD45RA-) CD4+ T cells from blood. These receptors were obtained from a human donor in good health.

To note about this clone: The junction departs from the called germline gene at one end, perhaps through a read error. Written as DNA, the CDR3 is TGCGCCAGCAGCAAAGAGGGAACTGAAGCTTTCTTT. It codes for CASSKEGTEAFF. The chain joins TRBV4-3 to TRBJ1-1; D ambiguous. The CDR3 spans 12 residues. The V gene's germline CDR1 is LGHNA and CDR2 YSLEER.

V gene TRBV7-9 combines with J gene TRBJ1-6, with a possible D match to TRBD1 (5 bases). Between the trimmed V and J ends, which lost 1 base and 5 bases, there was a span of 6 bases. Germline V CDR1 and CDR2: SEHNR, FQNEAQ (reference sequence). CDR3 length: 14 amino acids. Here the CDR3 DNA reads TGTGCCAGCAGCTTAGAGACAGATAATTCACCCCTCCACTTT. It translates to CASSLETDNSPLHF.

This clone came up once. The V call is TRBV19, the J call TRBJ1-3; D is possibly TRBD1 (5 bases). The V end was cut by 4 bases, the J end by 4 bases, with 17 bases between. Germline values: CDR1 LNHDA, CDR2 SQIVND (reference sequence). The CDR3 covers 16 residues. CDR3 protein: CASSSPLRRGGNTIYF. CDR3 DNA: TGTGCCAGTAGTAGCCCCTTGCGGAGGGGAGGAAACACCATATATTTT.

The chain has TRBV19 and TRBJ1-2; tentatively, D is TRBD1 (6 bases). V lost 6 bases to trimming and J lost 0 bases, with 11 bases between them. Per the germline V gene, CDR1 is LNHDA and CDR2 is SQIVND (reference sequence). This CDR3 has 14 residues. DNA of the CDR3: TGTGCCAGTAGGGACAGAGATGCTAACTATGGCTACACCTTC. Protein: CASRDRDANYGYTF.

The CDR3 sequence is CAWSVNEQYF. The CDR3 coding sequence is TGTGCCTGGAGTGTGAACGAGCAGTACTTC. The chain joins TRBV30 to TRBJ2-5; D not certain. The J call is uncertain, as TRBJ2-7 better fits the DNA end. The V gene's germline CDR1 is GTSNPN and CDR2 SVGIG (reference sequence). This CDR3 spans 10 amino acids.

V gene TRBV15 combines with J gene TRBJ1-1, with unresolved D. The CDR3 covers 13 residues. The germline V and J ends were trimmed by 5 bases and 2 bases, with 9 bases remaining between them. Germline V lookup: CDR1 LNHNV, CDR2 YYDKDF (reference sequence). The CDR3 sequence is CATSGVINTEAFF. The CDR3 DNA reads TGTGCCACCAGCGGGGTAATCAACACTGAAGCTTTCTTT.